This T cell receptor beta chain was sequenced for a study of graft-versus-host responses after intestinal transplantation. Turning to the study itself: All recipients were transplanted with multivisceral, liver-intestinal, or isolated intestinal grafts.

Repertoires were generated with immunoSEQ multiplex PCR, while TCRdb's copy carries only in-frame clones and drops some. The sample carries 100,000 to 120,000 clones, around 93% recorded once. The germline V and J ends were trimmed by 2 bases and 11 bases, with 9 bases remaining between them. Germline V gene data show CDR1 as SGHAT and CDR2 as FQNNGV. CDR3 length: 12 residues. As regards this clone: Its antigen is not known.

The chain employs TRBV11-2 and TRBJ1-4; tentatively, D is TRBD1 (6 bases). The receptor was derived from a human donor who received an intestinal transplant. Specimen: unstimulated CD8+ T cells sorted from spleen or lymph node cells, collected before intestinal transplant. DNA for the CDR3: TGTGCCAGCAGCTTATTAGGACAGAAACTGTTTTTT. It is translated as CASSLLGQKLFF.